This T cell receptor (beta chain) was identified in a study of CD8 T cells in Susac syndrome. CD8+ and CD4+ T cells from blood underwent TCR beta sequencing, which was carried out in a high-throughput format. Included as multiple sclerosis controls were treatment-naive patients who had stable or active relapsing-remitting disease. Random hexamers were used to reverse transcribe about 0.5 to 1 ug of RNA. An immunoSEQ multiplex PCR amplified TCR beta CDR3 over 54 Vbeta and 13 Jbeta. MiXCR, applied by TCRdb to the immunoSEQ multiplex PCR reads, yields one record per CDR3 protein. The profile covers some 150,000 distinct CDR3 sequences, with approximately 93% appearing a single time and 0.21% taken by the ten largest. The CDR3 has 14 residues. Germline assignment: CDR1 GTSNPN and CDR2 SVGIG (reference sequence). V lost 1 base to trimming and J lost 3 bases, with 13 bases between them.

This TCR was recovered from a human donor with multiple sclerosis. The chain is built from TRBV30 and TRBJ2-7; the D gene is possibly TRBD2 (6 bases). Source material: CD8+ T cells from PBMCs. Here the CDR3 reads CAWSDEGLYYEQYF. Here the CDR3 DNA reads TGTGCCTGGAGTGATGAGGGACTTTACTACGAGCAGTACTTC.